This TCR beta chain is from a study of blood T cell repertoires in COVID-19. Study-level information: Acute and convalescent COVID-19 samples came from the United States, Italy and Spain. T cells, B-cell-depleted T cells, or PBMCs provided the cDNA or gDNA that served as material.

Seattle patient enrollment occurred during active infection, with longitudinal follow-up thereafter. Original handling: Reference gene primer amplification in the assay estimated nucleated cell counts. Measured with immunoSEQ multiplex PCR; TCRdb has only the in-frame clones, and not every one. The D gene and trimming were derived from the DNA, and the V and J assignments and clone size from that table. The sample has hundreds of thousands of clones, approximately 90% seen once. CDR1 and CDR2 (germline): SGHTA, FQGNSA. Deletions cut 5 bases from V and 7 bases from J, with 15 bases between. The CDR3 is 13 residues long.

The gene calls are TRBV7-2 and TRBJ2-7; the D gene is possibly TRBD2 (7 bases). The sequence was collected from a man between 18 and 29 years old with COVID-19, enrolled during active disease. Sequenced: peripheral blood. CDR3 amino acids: CASSRGGLAEQYF. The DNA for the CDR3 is TGTGCCAGCAGCAGGGGGGGGTTGGCGGAGCAGTACTTC.